This entry describes one T cell receptor beta chain. Its target is not known. The sample is drawn from a study of regulatory dendritic cells for organ transplantation. Sorted T cells were CFSE-labeled and cultured approximately five days with allogeneic regulatory or mature dendritic cells at 1:10. Profiled with immunoSEQ multiplex PCR; TCRdb holds only in-frame clones, not every one. The sample has roughly 11,000 clones; over 85% are singletons. CDR1 and CDR2 (germline): SGHTA, FQGNSA. The trim removed 3 bases at V and 1 base at J, leaving 11 bases unmatched. CDR3 length equals 18 residues. The clonotype was recovered from a human donor in good health. Sequenced: naive CD8+ T cells from blood cultured with dendritic cells. Subset in this sample: CD45RA+ naive T cells. The chain joins TRBV7-2 to TRBJ2-3; 9 positions agree with TRBD2. Here the CDR3 DNA reads TGTGCCAGCAGCTTCGCAGGAGCCCAGCGGGGGGGCACAGATACGCAGTATTTT. This codes for CASSFAGAQRGGTDTQYF.